The clone carrying this T cell receptor beta chain was found many times. Its antigen is unknown. Axillary draining lymph nodes of breast cancer patients supplied the node samples. The source of the sample is a study of breast tumors, draining lymph nodes, adjacent tissues. Study-level findings and limits: Tumor and nontumor repertoires were significantly more similar in luminal-like than in basal-like breast cancer. Tumors had less TCR diversity than lymph nodes, more than nontumor tissue.

TCRdb passed the multiplex PCR reads through MiXCR, listing each CDR3 protein once. The data show some 170,000 distinct CDR3 sequences, roughly 35% seen once. CDR1 is SEHNR and CDR2 is FQNEAQ in the germline V gene (reference sequence). The CDR3 runs 15 residues. The V gene lost 1 base and the J gene lost 6 bases, with 10 bases spanning the gap. The V call is TRBV7-9, the J call TRBJ1-6; D is perhaps TRBD1 (5 bases). The TCR comes from a female donor with breast cancer. Some clones in this sample may be carry-over from other donors' samples. The material sequenced was axillary lymph node tissue. CDR3 in amino acids: CASSLGPGLNSPLHF. The DNA for the CDR3 is TGTGCCAGCAGCTTAGGGCCGGGACTTAATTCACCCCTCCACTTT.